Listed below are T cell receptor beta chains from one sample, sequenced in a study of identical twins. TCRdb re-called the 5' RACE reads through MiXCR, storing one row per CDR3 protein. The table has under 350,000 distinct CDR3 sequences, 7.5% to 9.5% seen once. These data were likewise used in another study, on yellow fever vaccine responses in identical twins.

The sample taken for sequencing was CD8+ T cells sorted from blood. These receptors were taken from a woman younger than 35 in good health. Each CDR3 is given without its conserved first and last residue.

V gene	J gene	CDR3 protein
TRBV2	TRBJ2-1	ASSEADRGQV
TRBV15	TRBJ2-3	ATTAGPDGKTSTDTQY
TRBV2	TRBJ2-1	ASTWEQPNNEQF
TRBV4-3	TRBJ2-7	ASSQDPADYEQY
TRBV10-1	TRBJ2-3	ASSEPNRDTQY
TRBV2	TRBJ2-1	ASMGNEQF
TRBV15	TRBJ2-7	ATQEGEAGAHEQY
TRBV14	TRBJ2-7	ASSPAGTIHSYEQY
TRBV27	TRBJ2-7	ASSLISPRTDSYEQY
TRBV6-1	TRBJ1-1	ASSQNRGNTEAF
TRBV20-1	TRBJ2-5	SASTLLGGQETQY
TRBV3-1	TRBJ2-5	ASSQGSSGGAGETQY
TRBV7-3	TRBJ2-3	ASSYGKSDTQY
TRBV7-9	TRBJ1-1	AILRGRTEAF
TRBV2	TRBJ1-2	ASSGTPSVDGYT
TRBV6-2/TRBV6-3	TRBJ2-5	ASSYSSGPSLGTQY
TRBV7-8	TRBJ2-1	ASSPGIRYRGFYNEQF
TRBV5-5	TRBJ1-1	ASSPTDRQNTEAF
TRBV7-9	TRBJ2-1	ATLGLAGGNEQF